The 2 T cell receptor beta chains below were found in one sample sequenced in a study. MiXCR, run by TCRdb on the RT-PCR reads, gives a single entry per CDR3 protein. The table records 650,000 to 800,000 distinct CDR3 sequences, over 12% of them present only once. The sample taken for sequencing was memory CD4+ T cells from blood. Receptors originate from a female donor in good health, serving as a healthy control.

In this sample, this clonotype turned up a few times. The chain couples TRBV18 to TRBJ1-6; possibly TRBD1 for D (5 bases). The CDR3 is 17 amino acids. The germline CDR1 and CDR2 sequences are KGHSH and LQKENI. V was trimmed by 5 bases and J by 5 bases, leaving 19 bases between them. The CDR3 coding sequence is TGTGCCAGCTCATCCCAGGGAGGGGTTGCGAATAATTCACCCCTCCACTTT. Protein sequence: CASSSQGGVANNSPLHF. Looking up the rest from reference TRBV18 and TRBJ1-6 gives the full variable domain: NAGVMQNPRHLVRRRGQEARLRCSPMKGHSHVYWYRQLPEEGLKFMVYLQKENIIDESGMPKERFSAEFPKEGPSILRIQQVVRGDSAAYFCASSSQGGVANNSPLHFGNGTRLTVT.

The sample holds a few counts of this clonotype. The genes are TRBV5-1 and TRBJ2-7; TRBD1 agrees at 8 bases. The CDR3 loop spans 15 amino acids. Germline CDR1 reads SGHRS; CDR2 reads YFSETQ. Trimming at V came to 3 bases and at J to 3 bases, leaving 8 bases not matched to a gene. Here the CDR3 DNA reads TGCGCCAGCAGCTCTGGGACAGGTAGGCGCTACGAGCAGTACTTC. It specifies CASSSGTGRRYEQYF.